Listed here are 6 T cell receptor beta chains from one sample, sequenced in a study of tissue T cells after allogeneic stem cell transplantation. As to time point: mouse harvest day 14 after allogeneic transplant. Each mouse received 10^7 T-cell-depleted marrow cells plus 10^6 splenic CD5+ T cells by tail vein. Clones were read by immunoSEQ multiplex PCR, and TCRdb kept only the in-frame ones, dropping some. The table shows over 7,000 clones, with about 35% occurring only once. Source material: skin. These receptors all stem from a female BALB/c mouse given C57BL/6 T cells with graft-versus-host disease after an allogeneic hematopoietic cell transplant.

With regard to this clone: The gene names here belong to mouse. Sequencing ends 1 residue short of the CDR3 end; the germline J gene provides the rest. The chain recombines TRBV1 with TRBJ2-7; D gene unclear. This CDR3 is built from 13 residues. The ends were cut back, 0 bases at V and 4 bases at J, with 7 bases in the middle. Germline values: CDR1 NSQYPW, CDR2 LRSPGD (reference sequence). The CDR3 here is CTCSADGGYEQYF. CDR3 DNA (partial): TGCACCTGCAGTGCAGATGGTGGATATGAACAGTAC.

Concerning this clone itself: Germline and genes: mouse. The read is 1 residue too short to cover the CDR3 end, so that end is filled in from the germline J gene. The chain employs TRBV23 and TRBJ2-3; the table's D call, TRBD1, has no DNA check behind it. CDR1 and CDR2 from the germline V gene are KGHTA and FQNQQP. This CDR3 is 14 amino acids long. CDR3 bases read: TGCTCCAGCAGTCAATCTAGTAGTGCAGAAACGCTGTAT. Its protein is CSSSQSSSAETLY. The whole CDR3 reads CSSSQSSSAETLYF.

In this sample, this clone turned up a few times. The gene names given are mouse names. The read terminates 1 residue before the CDR3 end, so the remaining end is supplied by the germline J gene. V gene TRBV23 combines with J gene TRBJ1-2; TRBD1 is the table's D call, not checked against the DNA. Germline CDR1 is KGHTA and CDR2 is FQNQQP. The length of the CDR3 is 11 residues. The DNA read from the CDR3 is TGCTCCAGCATCAGGGACTCCGACTACACC. Its translation: CSSIRDSDYT. The entire CDR3 is CSSIRDSDYTF.

This clone is categorized as medium-sized (0.01 to 0.1%). All gene names here are mouse names. With the read ending 1 residue before the CDR3 end, the germline J gene is used to fill in that end. This chain links TRBV12-2 with TRBJ2-5; tentatively, D is TRBD1 (6 bases). This CDR3 is 15 amino acids long. Trimming shortened V by 2 bases and J by 0 bases, and 11 bases separated the two germline ends. Per germline, CDR1 SGHLS and CDR2 HYDKME. The chain's CDR3 is CASSQTGINQDTQYF. The sequenced CDR3 bases are TGTGCCAGCTCTCAAACAGGGATTAACCAAGACACCCAGTAC.

As for this clone: Germline and genes: mouse. The DNA ends 1 residue before the CDR3 does, and the rest of the CDR3 is filled in from the germline J gene. The gene calls are TRBV3 and TRBJ2-7, with 12 bases fitting TRBD2. Germline values: CDR1 SNHLY, CDR2 FYNGKV (reference sequence). The CDR3 runs 14 residues. The V gene end was trimmed by 5 bases and the J gene end by 4 bases; junction bases not matched to a gene: 3. Incomplete CDR3 DNA: TGTGCCAGCAGCACCGGGACTGGGGGGTATGAACAGTAC. Translation: CASSTGTGGYEQY. The CDR3 in full is CASSTGTGGYEQYF.

By its share, this clone is medium-sized. Germline and genes: mouse. The CDR3 goes on 1 residue after the read ends, and that part is filled in from the germline J gene. The rearrangement links TRBV3 to TRBJ2-3; perhaps TRBD2 as D (5 bases). V lost 1 base to trimming and J lost 0 bases, with 8 bases between them. CDR3 length equals 15 residues. Germline assignment: CDR1 SNHLY and CDR2 FYNGKV (reference sequence). The CDR3 protein is CASSLGTSSAETLYF. Partial CDR3 DNA: TGTGCCAGCAGCTTAGGGACTTCTAGTGCAGAAACGCTGTAT.